A selection of T cell receptor beta chains follows, all from one sample in a study of T cell changes during pregnancy in multiple sclerosis. Sequenced by immunoSEQ multiplex PCR; TCRdb stores in-frame clones only, minus some. The sample contains 50,000 to 70,000 clones, roughly 90% of which appear only once. Material: CD8+ T cells from peripheral blood mononuclear cells, obtained before pregnancy. Receptor source: a female donor with multiple sclerosis, enrolled in a pregnancy study. The CDR3 runs from the conserved cysteine through the conserved F or W. The D gene is left open where the match is weak. A row's size may be missing; if present it is once, few, many or a size class.

J gene: TRBJ2-7; D gene: -; clone size: -; V gene: TRBV6-5; CDR3 protein: CASGFSSEQYF; CDR3 DNA: TGTGCCAGCGGCTTTTCATCCGAGCAGTACTTC
J gene: TRBJ2-1; D gene: -; clone size: -; V gene: TRBV2; CDR3 protein: CASSWDSLNEQFF; CDR3 DNA: TGTGCCAGCAGCTGGGACTCCCTAAATGAGCAGTTCTTC
J gene: TRBJ2-2; D gene: -; clone size: -; V gene: TRBV25-1; CDR3 protein: CASSAGGTGELFF; CDR3 DNA: TGTGCCAGCAGTGCCGGGGGAACCGGGGAGCTGTTTTTT
J gene: TRBJ2-1; D gene: TRBD2; clone size: -; V gene: TRBV15; CDR3 protein: CATSEDLAGGRNEQFF; CDR3 DNA: TGTGCCACCAGCGAAGACCTAGCGGGGGGTAGGAATGAGCAGTTCTTC
J gene: TRBJ2-1; D gene: -; clone size: -; V gene: TRBV4-2; CDR3 protein: CASSPSPSYNEQFF; CDR3 DNA: TGTGCCAGCAGCCCAAGCCCGTCCTACAATGAGCAGTTCTTC
J gene: TRBJ2-7; D gene: -; clone size: -; V gene: TRBV15; CDR3 protein: CATSGQTYEQYF; CDR3 DNA: TGTGCCACCAGCGGACAGACCTACGAGCAGTACTTC
J gene: TRBJ1-3; D gene: TRBD1; clone size: -; V gene: TRBV6-1; CDR3 protein: CASSAPRGISGNTIYF; CDR3 DNA: TGTGCCAGCAGTGCCCCCAGGGGGATCTCTGGAAACACCATATATTTT
J gene: TRBJ1-4; D gene: TRBD1; clone size: -; V gene: TRBV6-4; CDR3 protein: CASSAGTGNEKLFF; CDR3 DNA: TGTGCCAGCAGCGCCGGGACAGGGAATGAAAAACTGTTTTTT
J gene: TRBJ2-3; D gene: -; clone size: -; V gene: TRBV15; CDR3 protein: CATSRTGGTTQYF; CDR3 DNA: TGTGCCACCAGCAGAACTGGAGGCACTACGCAGTATTTT
J gene: TRBJ1-5; D gene: TRBD1; clone size: -; V gene: TRBV10-3; CDR3 protein: CAISHDREEGQPQHF; CDR3 DNA: TGTGCCATCAGCCATGACAGGGAGGAGGGTCAGCCCCAGCATTTT
J gene: TRBJ1-2; D gene: TRBD1; clone size: -; V gene: TRBV9; CDR3 protein: CASSDAGTASYGYTF; CDR3 DNA: TGTGCCAGCAGCGACGCCGGGACAGCGAGCTATGGCTACACCTTC
J gene: TRBJ2-2; D gene: -; clone size: -; V gene: TRBV7-9; CDR3 protein: CASSFAGQGELFF; CDR3 DNA: TGCGCCAGCAGCTTTGCAGGGCAAGGGGAGCTGTTTTTT
J gene: TRBJ2-1; D gene: -; clone size: -; V gene: TRBV6-5; CDR3 protein: CASSYSLNGRYNEQFF; CDR3 DNA: TGTGCCAGCAGTTACTCGTTAAATGGCAGATACAATGAGCAGTTCTTC
J gene: TRBJ2-3; D gene: -; clone size: once; V gene: TRBV6-1; CDR3 protein: CASSGGLDRAF; CDR3 DNA: TGTGCCAGCAGTGGAGGCTTGGACAGAGCTTTT
J gene: TRBJ1-6; D gene: TRBD1; clone size: once; V gene: TRBV25-1; CDR3 protein: CASSEYFRGQGASPLHF; CDR3 DNA: TGTGCCAGCAGTGAATATTTCAGAGGACAGGGGGCCTCACCCCTCCACTTT
J gene: TRBJ2-1; D gene: -; clone size: -; V gene: TRBV4-1; CDR3 protein: CASSQTGLDEQFF; CDR3 DNA: TGCGCCAGCAGCCAAACAGGGCTCGATGAGCAGTTCTTC
J gene: TRBJ2-3; D gene: TRBD2; clone size: once; V gene: TRBV14; CDR3 protein: CASSQAGGADTQYF; CDR3 DNA: TGTGCCAGCAGCCAAGCGGGGGGGGCGGATACGCAGTATTTT
J gene: TRBJ2-7; D gene: TRBD1; clone size: -; V gene: TRBV30; CDR3 protein: CAWSAGQGNYEQYF; CDR3 DNA: TGTGCCTGGAGTGCCGGACAGGGCAATTACGAGCAGTACTTC
J gene: TRBJ2-7; D gene: TRBD1; clone size: -; V gene: TRBV11-2; CDR3 protein: CASSSVDRDSSYEQYF; CDR3 DNA: TGTGCCAGCAGTTCCGTGGATCGGGACAGTTCCTACGAGCAGTACTTC
J gene: TRBJ2-7; D gene: TRBD1; clone size: -; V gene: TRBV16; CDR3 protein: CASSQPGTGYYEQYF; CDR3 DNA: TGTGCCAGCAGCCAACCCGGGACAGGTTATTACGAGCAGTACTTC
J gene: TRBJ2-1; D gene: -; clone size: -; V gene: TRBV2; CDR3 protein: CASWVGGDEQFF; CDR3 DNA: TGTGCCAGCTGGGTAGGCGGGGATGAGCAGTTCTTC
J gene: TRBJ1-2; D gene: TRBD1; clone size: few; V gene: TRBV19; CDR3 protein: CASSGTGSSFYGYTF; CDR3 DNA: TGTGCCAGTAGTGGGACAGGGTCCTCATTCTATGGCTACACCTTC
J gene: TRBJ1-4; D gene: TRBD1; clone size: -; V gene: TRBV7-9; CDR3 protein: CASSPVLGQQKLFF; CDR3 DNA: TGTGCCAGCAGCCCGGTTTTGGGACAGCAAAAACTGTTTTTT
J gene: TRBJ1-2; D gene: TRBD1; clone size: -; V gene: TRBV13; CDR3 protein: CASSTSQGEDGYTF; CDR3 DNA: TGTGCCAGCAGCACGTCACAGGGGGAGGATGGCTACACCTTC
J gene: TRBJ1-1; D gene: -; clone size: -; V gene: TRBV30; CDR3 protein: CAWTGQNTEAFF; CDR3 DNA: TGTGCCTGGACAGGGCAGAACACTGAAGCTTTCTTT
J gene: TRBJ1-1; D gene: -; clone size: few; V gene: TRBV2; CDR3 protein: CASSGSLGATEAFF; CDR3 DNA: TGTGCCAGCAGTGGGTCGCTAGGGGCCACTGAAGCTTTCTTT
J gene: TRBJ2-2; D gene: TRBD2; clone size: once; V gene: TRBV12-5; CDR3 protein: CASALGLAGGELFF; CDR3 DNA: TGTGCTAGTGCCCTGGGACTAGCGGGCGGGGAGCTGTTTTTT
J gene: TRBJ2-3; D gene: -; clone size: few; V gene: TRBV30; CDR3 protein: CAWSVKTAWADTQYF; CDR3 DNA: TGTGCCTGGAGTGTCAAGACAGCCTGGGCGGATACGCAGTATTTT
J gene: TRBJ2-1; D gene: TRBD2; clone size: -; V gene: TRBV25-1; CDR3 protein: CASSDPSGGPGEQFF; CDR3 DNA: TGTGCCAGCAGTGACCCTAGCGGGGGGCCGGGTGAGCAGTTCTTC
J gene: TRBJ1-4; D gene: TRBD1; clone size: -; V gene: TRBV2; CDR3 protein: CASRTMDRLSNEKLFF; CDR3 DNA: TGTGCCAGCAGAACGATGGACAGGCTATCTAATGAAAAACTGTTTTTT
J gene: TRBJ1-5; D gene: -; clone size: -; V gene: TRBV19; CDR3 protein: CASTGALSNQPQHF; CDR3 DNA: TGTGCCAGTACAGGGGCTCTGAGCAATCAGCCCCAGCATTTT
J gene: TRBJ2-1; D gene: -; clone size: few; V gene: TRBV19; CDR3 protein: CASRVAHSYNEQFF; CDR3 DNA: TGTGCCAGTCGGGTAGCGCACTCCTACAATGAGCAGTTCTTC
J gene: TRBJ2-7; D gene: TRBD2; clone size: -; V gene: TRBV9; CDR3 protein: CASSPEGGGANYEQYF; CDR3 DNA: TGTGCCAGCAGCCCGGAAGGCGGGGGAGCGAACTACGAGCAGTACTTC
J gene: TRBJ2-5; D gene: -; clone size: -; V gene: TRBV4-1; CDR3 protein: CASSQVSGLETQYF; CDR3 DNA: TGCGCCAGCAGCCAAGTGTCCGGGTTAGAGACCCAGTACTTC
J gene: TRBJ1-6; D gene: -; clone size: medium-sized; V gene: TRBV7-9; CDR3 protein: CASSRLQGDSPLHF; CDR3 DNA: TGTGCCAGCAGTAGGCTACAGGGAGACTCACCCCTCCACTTT
J gene: TRBJ2-7; D gene: -; clone size: -; V gene: TRBV2; CDR3 protein: CASSDVGGPGEQYF; CDR3 DNA: TGTGCCAGCAGTGATGTGGGGGGGCCTGGGGAGCAGTACTTC
J gene: TRBJ1-2; D gene: -; clone size: once; V gene: TRBV29-1; CDR3 protein: CSVTGPDIIYGYTF; CDR3 DNA: TGCAGCGTCACAGGGCCCGATATAATCTATGGCTACACCTTC
J gene: TRBJ2-7; D gene: -; clone size: -; V gene: TRBV6-5; CDR3 protein: CASMEGSFMGYEQYF; CDR3 DNA: TGTGCCAGCATGGAGGGTTCCTTTATGGGCTACGAGCAGTACTTC
J gene: TRBJ2-7; D gene: TRBD1; clone size: -; V gene: TRBV6-5; CDR3 protein: CASSIGQGTYEQYF; CDR3 DNA: TGTGCCAGCAGTATAGGACAGGGCACCTACGAGCAGTACTTC
J gene: TRBJ2-5; D gene: -; clone size: -; V gene: TRBV14; CDR3 protein: CASSQDMVARQETQYF; CDR3 DNA: TGTGCCAGCAGCCAAGATATGGTAGCTAGACAAGAGACCCAGTACTTC
J gene: TRBJ2-5; D gene: TRBD1; clone size: -; V gene: TRBV7-9; CDR3 protein: CASSSDRDQETQYF; CDR3 DNA: TGTGCCAGCAGCTCCGACAGGGACCAAGAGACCCAGTACTTC